This TCR beta chain was obtained from a study of blood T cell repertoires in COVID-19. Study-wide context: PBMCs, B-cell-depleted T cells, or T cells provided the cDNA or gDNA that made up the material.

The authors' processing: Amplification with reference gene primers provided the estimates of nucleated cell counts. Produced via immunoSEQ multiplex PCR; TCRdb's table is partial and in-frame only. D and trimming were read from the DNA, whereas the V and J calls and clone size are those reported in that table. The sample lists roughly 130,000 clones; about 79% were seen once. With V trimmed by 0 bases and J by 2 bases, 6 bases remained unmatched. Germline V gene lookup returns CDR1 SGDLS and CDR2 YYNGEE. The CDR3 sequence is 17 residues long. This clone is a singleton in its sample. The sequence derives from a woman aged 45-65 years with acute or convalescent COVID-19. The chain employs TRBV9 and TRBJ2-3; 10 nucleotides match TRBD2. Sample: peripheral blood. In DNA form, the CDR3 reads TGTGCCAGCAGCGTAGGGAAACTAGCGGGGAACACAGATACGCAGTATTTT. Translation: CASSVGKLAGNTDTQYF.